This TCR beta chain appears in the sequencing data of a study of shared clonotypes between healthy human individuals. About the research overall: Samples came from a couple of female and a few male donors aged 18 to 49. Per-donor plates numbered three CD4 naive, three CD4 memory, two CD8 naive and one CD8 memory.

The table came from immunoSEQ multiplex PCR; TCRdb's copy has only in-frame clones and leaves some out. This sample has millions of clones, with around nine tenths found just once. Details on this clone: Its antigen is undetermined.

Study results and caveats: Only a few donors were included, so the genetic and exposure-history diversity represented was limited. The study found roughly 5% of naive CD4 clonotypes shared across four donors.

V was pared by 8 bases and J by 4 bases, with 3 bases of the junction left unmatched. In germline, CDR1 is SNHLY, CDR2 FYNNEI. This CDR3 spans 13 amino acids. The chain links TRBV2 to TRBJ2-5; 11 bases map to TRBD1. Source material: naive CD4+ T cells sorted from blood. The subset is: CD45RA+ positively selected. This clonotype was sampled from a man between 18 and 29 years old in good health. For the CDR3, the DNA is TGTGCCAGCCTGGGACAGGGGGTAGAGACCCAGTACTTC. Protein product: CASLGQGVETQYF.